This is a list of T cell receptor beta chains from one sample in a study of T cell responses to AZD1222 COVID-19 vaccine. Generated by immunoSEQ multiplex PCR, the TCRdb table keeps only in-frame clones and is missing some. The data show around 56,000 clones, roughly 90% seen once. The starting material was peripheral blood, obtained 28 days after the second AZD1222 dose. These receptors originate from an adult who received the AZD1222 COVID-19 vaccine. Both conserved end residues are part of each CDR3. D genes are given only for firm matches. Clone size is not always given. Where it is, it says once, few, many or a class for expanded clones.

19	-	TRBV6-2/TRBV6-3	-	TRBJ2-3	TGTGCCAGCAGTTACGTGTCGGGCAGGGAACGAACAGGGTCAGATACGCAGTATTTT	CASSYVSGRERTGSDTQYF
14	-	TRBV6-5	-	TRBJ1-5	TGTGCCAGCGGAACAGAGGGAGGCAATCAGCCCCAGCATTTT	CASGTEGGNQPQHF
13	-	TRBV7-9	-	TRBJ2-3	TGTGCCAGCAGCAATCAATTCACAGATACGCAGTATTTT	CASSNQFTDTQYF
15	TRBD2	TRBV3-1/TRBV3-2	few	TRBJ2-7	TGTGCCAGCAGCCAAGGGCTAGCGGGAAACTACGAGCAGTACTTC	CASSQGLAGNYEQYF
14	-	TRBV6-5	-	TRBJ1-1	TGTGCCAGCAGGGCGAAACAGGGAAACACTGAAGCTTTCTTT	CASRAKQGNTEAFF
11	-	TRBV12-3/TRBV12-4	-	TRBJ2-1	TGTGCCAGCAGTGAAGTGAATGAGCAGTTCTTC	CASSEVNEQFF
13	-	TRBV11-2	-	TRBJ2-1	TGTGCCAGCAGCTTAGGGTCCAGGGCTGGACAGTTCTTC	CASSLGSRAGQFF
15	TRBD2	TRBV7-3	few	TRBJ2-1	TGTGCCAGCAGCCTTGGGACTAGGGCCAACTATGAGCAGTTCTTC	CASSLGTRANYEQFF
15	-	TRBV6-5	-	TRBJ1-6	TGTGCCAGCAGTTACAATGCACAGGACGGTTCACCCCTCCACTTT	CASSYNAQDGSPLHF
15	TRBD2	TRBV7-9	-	TRBJ2-1	TGTGCCAGCGTTGGCACTAGCGGGAGGGTGGGTGAGCAGTTCTTC	CASVGTSGRVGEQFF
14	TRBD1	TRBV7-3	-	TRBJ2-1	TGTGCCAGCAGCCTTGGACAGGGGCACAATGAGCAGTTCTTC	CASSLGQGHNEQFF
10	-	TRBV2	-	TRBJ1-1	TGTGCCAGCCGGAGAGGGAGGGCTTTCTTT	CASRRGRAFF
14	-	TRBV2	-	TRBJ1-5	TGTGCCAGCAGGGGGCAGGGAGGTAATCAGCCCCAGCATTTT	CASRGQGGNQPQHF
12	-	TRBV19	-	TRBJ2-2	TGTGCCAGTAGTATAAAAACCGGGGAGCTGTTTTTT	CASSIKTGELFF
16	-	TRBV20-1	once	TRBJ1-5	TGCAGTGCTAGTGAAGGGCTAGGGGGGTTTAATCAGCCCCAGCATTTT	CSASEGLGGFNQPQHF
14	-	TRBV6-5	-	TRBJ1-1	TGTGCCAGCAGTTACCCCGGAGGGGGACCTGAAGCTTTCTTT	CASSYPGGGPEAFF
17	TRBD2	TRBV9	-	TRBJ2-1	TGTGCCAGCAGCGTAGCTACGGGAGGCGGTATTAACAATGAGCAGTTCTTC	CASSVATGGGINNEQFF
17	TRBD2	TRBV4-2	-	TRBJ2-1	TGTGCCAGCAGCCAGGGACTAGCGGGAGCGGACTACAATGAGCAGTTCTTC	CASSQGLAGADYNEQFF
15	-	TRBV7-9	-	TRBJ1-3	TGTGCCAGCAGCTTAGAGAGCAGTACTGGAAACACCATATATTTT	CASSLESSTGNTIYF
14	TRBD1	TRBV18	-	TRBJ1-4	TGTGCCAGCTCACCGGGACAGGGGGATGAAAAACTGTTTTTT	CASSPGQGDEKLFF
11	-	TRBV20-1	-	TRBJ2-7	TGCAGTGCTAGGAACAGCTACGAGCAGTACTTC	CSARNSYEQYF
13	-	TRBV19	-	TRBJ1-6	TGTGCCAGTAGTATGGAGAGAGAATCACCCCTCCACTTT	CASSMERESPLHF
15	TRBD1	TRBV9	-	TRBJ1-2	TGTGCCAGCAGCGTAGCTGGCGGGACAGGGGCCGGCTACACCTTC	CASSVAGGTGAGYTF
13	-	TRBV4-1	-	TRBJ1-4	TGCGCCAGCAGCCAAGAATCAAGCCGAAAACTGTTTTTT	CASSQESSRKLFF
15	-	TRBV10-1	-	TRBJ2-3	TGCGCCAGCAGTGAGTACAGGGCCAGCACAGATACGCAGTATTTT	CASSEYRASTDTQYF
16	TRBD2	TRBV5-1	-	TRBJ2-1	TGCGCCAGCAGCTTGTCGGTCGCGGGAGCCTACAATGAGCAGTTCTTC	CASSLSVAGAYNEQFF
14	TRBD2	TRBV29-1	-	TRBJ2-3	TGCAGCGACGGACTAGCGGGAGGGCCTGGTACGCAGTATTTT	CSDGLAGGPGTQYF
15	-	TRBV27	-	TRBJ2-3	TGTGCCAGCAGTTCTCCAGCAGGAGTGGAACTGACGCAGTATTTT	CASSSPAGVELTQYF
16	-	TRBV12-5	-	TRBJ2-1	TGTGCTAGTGGTTTGGTACGAGGGTCGGCCTACAATGAGCAGTTCTTC	CASGLVRGSAYNEQFF
16	TRBD2	TRBV5-1	once	TRBJ2-2	TGCGCCAGCAGCCAAACTAGCGGGAGGGCTCACGGGGAGCTGTTTTTT	CASSQTSGRAHGELFF
14	-	TRBV9	-	TRBJ1-4	TGTGCCAGCAGCCCCGGAGGGGCGGTTGAAAAACTGTTTTTT	CASSPGGAVEKLFF
14	-	TRBV2	few	TRBJ1-5	TGTGCCAGCGTTTCAGATCGAAGGGGTCAGCCCCAGCATTTT	CASVSDRRGQPQHF
15	TRBD1	TRBV5-6	-	TRBJ2-7	TGTGCCAGCAGCTCGACAGGGGGCGCGGATTACGAGCAGTACTTC	CASSSTGGADYEQYF
13	TRBD2	TRBV10-2	-	TRBJ2-7	TGCGCCATCCAGGAGGGAGGGCCATCCGAGCAGTACTTC	CAIQEGGPSEQYF
11	-	TRBV29-1	-	TRBJ2-4	TGCAGCGTTGGGGGGGAGCGCATTCAGTACTTC	CSVGGERIQYF
14	-	TRBV5-4	-	TRBJ2-5	TGTGCCAGCAGCTACCGGAGCGAGGGAGAGACCCAGTACTTC	CASSYRSEGETQYF
15	-	TRBV2	-	TRBJ2-5	TGTGCCAGCTTGGTCATACCGGGGCCACAAGAGACCCAGTACTTC	CASLVIPGPQETQYF
14	TRBD1	TRBV27	once	TRBJ2-7	TGTGCCAGCAGTCTTGGACAGGGTAGCTACGAGCAGTACTTC	CASSLGQGSYEQYF
15	TRBD1	TRBV20-1	-	TRBJ1-5	TGCAGTGCTAGTACAGGGGGGTCTGGCAATCAGCCCCAGCATTTT	CSASTGGSGNQPQHF
13	TRBD2	TRBV2	-	TRBJ2-1	TGTGCCGGGGGACTAGCGGGAGTCGGTGAGCAGTTCTTC	CAGGLAGVGEQFF
15	-	TRBV11-3	-	TRBJ1-4	TGTGCCAGCAGCTTAGATCTAACGAGTGGTGAGAAACTGTTTTTT	CASSLDLTSGEKLFF
16	TRBD2	TRBV3-1/TRBV3-2	-	TRBJ2-1	TGTGCCAGCAGCCTCAGTGGTAGCGGGAGGGTCAATGAGCAGTTCTTC	CASSLSGSGRVNEQFF
14	TRBD2	TRBV19	-	TRBJ2-7	TGTGCCAGTTCAGCGGGGGCTCGCCCCTACGAGCAGTACTTC	CASSAGARPYEQYF
16	TRBD2	TRBV14	-	TRBJ2-7	TGTGCCAGCAGCCAAGTTGGCCTAGCGGGTTCCTACGAGCAGTACTTC	CASSQVGLAGSYEQYF
14	TRBD1	TRBV19	-	TRBJ1-3	TGTGCCAGTGGACGGGACAGTTCTGGAAACACCATATATTTT	CASGRDSSGNTIYF
15	-	TRBV9	-	TRBJ1-2	TGTGCCAGCAGCTTCGAAGGGGTCTTGAACTATGGCTACACCTTC	CASSFEGVLNYGYTF
15	TRBD1	TRBV20-1	-	TRBJ2-2	TGCAGTGCTAGTACGGGACAGGGCAGGTCCGGGGAGCTGTTTTTT	CSASTGQGRSGELFF
19	-	TRBV7-9	-	TRBJ2-1	TGTGCCAGCAGCCGAAGAGGGGATTTGGGGCGGGGACCTTACAATGAGCAGTTCTTC	CASSRRGDLGRGPYNEQFF
16	-	TRBV19	-	TRBJ2-2	TGTGCCAGTAGTATAGGTCCGGGAGCAGTGGCCGGGGAGCTGTTTTTT	CASSIGPGAVAGELFF
13	-	TRBV5-5	-	TRBJ1-5	TGTGCCAGCAGCTTGGTGGCGAATCAGCCCCAGCATTTT	CASSLVANQPQHF
14	-	TRBV15	-	TRBJ2-2	TGTGCCACCAGCAGAGATCCCCGCACCGGGGAGCTGTTTTTT	CATSRDPRTGELFF
16	TRBD2	TRBV29-1	-	TRBJ2-1	TGCAGCGTTGAAGATCCAGGACTAGCGGTCCTCAATGAGCAGTTCTTC	CSVEDPGLAVLNEQFF
12	-	TRBV11-3	-	TRBJ2-1	TGTGCCAGCAGCCTAATGGGTTATGAGCAGTTCTTC	CASSLMGYEQFF
12	-	TRBV7-2	-	TRBJ2-2	TGTGCCAGCAGCAGATACACCGGGGAGCTGTTTTTT	CASSRYTGELFF
12	-	TRBV24-1	-	TRBJ2-3	TGTGCCACCAGTGACCTAGGAGATACGCAGTATTTT	CATSDLGDTQYF
15	TRBD1	TRBV3-1/TRBV3-2	-	TRBJ2-2	TGTGCCAGCAGCCCTCGGACAGGTTTGGTCGGGGAGCTGTTTTTT	CASSPRTGLVGELFF
14	-	TRBV19	-	TRBJ2-7	TGTGCCAGTAGTATGGATAAGCAGTCCTACGAGCAGTACTTC	CASSMDKQSYEQYF